This entry concerns a single T cell receptor (beta chain). The junction had 8 bases not matched to a gene; V was cut back by 5 bases and J by 0 bases. Per the germline V gene, CDR1 is MGHRA and CDR2 is YSYEKL. The CDR3 is made up of 19 amino acids. As originally analysed: Researchers report that nucleated cell counts were estimated from reference gene primer amplification. The data were produced by immunoSEQ multiplex PCR, yet TCRdb's version contains in-frame clones alone and is incomplete. The V and J calls and clone size were taken over from that table, and D and trimming were inferred from the DNA. Here the sample spans about 69,000 clones, 90% being singletons. This specimen belongs to a study of blood T cell repertoires in COVID-19. Study in general: Researchers got acute and convalescent COVID-19 samples from the United States, Italy and Spain. The analysed material was cDNA or gDNA that came from T cells, B-cell-depleted T cells, or PBMCs.

The specimen was peripheral blood. V usage is TRBV4-1 and J usage is TRBJ2-1; TRBD2 aligns across 15 bases. The origin of this receptor is a young woman with acute or convalescent COVID-19. The CDR3 sequence: CASSYGLAGGVSSYNEQFF. In DNA, the CDR3 is TGCGCCAGCAGCTACGGACTAGCGGGGGGGGTTAGCTCCTACAATGAGCAGTTCTTC.